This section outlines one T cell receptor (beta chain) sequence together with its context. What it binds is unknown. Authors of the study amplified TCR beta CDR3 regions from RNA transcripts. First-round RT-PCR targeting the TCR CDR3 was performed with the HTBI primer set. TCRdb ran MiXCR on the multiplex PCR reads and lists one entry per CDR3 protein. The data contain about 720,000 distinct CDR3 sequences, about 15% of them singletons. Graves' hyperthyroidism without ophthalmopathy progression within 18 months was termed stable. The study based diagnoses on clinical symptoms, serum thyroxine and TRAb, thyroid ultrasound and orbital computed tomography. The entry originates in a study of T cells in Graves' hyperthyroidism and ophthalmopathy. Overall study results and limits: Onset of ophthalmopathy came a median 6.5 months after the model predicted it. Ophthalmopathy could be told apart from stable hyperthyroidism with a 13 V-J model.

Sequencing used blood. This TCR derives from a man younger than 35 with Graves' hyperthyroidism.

Written as DNA, the CDR3 is TGTGCCAGCAGTCCCCCGGGACAGGAAGGACTTGGCTACACCTTC. Amino acid sequence: CASSPPGQEGLGYTF. V gene TRBV12-3 or TRBV12-4 combines with J gene TRBJ1-2; the match to TRBD1 covers 8 bases. The trim removed 5 bases at V and 7 bases at J, leaving 12 bases unmatched. The length of the CDR3 is 15 residues.